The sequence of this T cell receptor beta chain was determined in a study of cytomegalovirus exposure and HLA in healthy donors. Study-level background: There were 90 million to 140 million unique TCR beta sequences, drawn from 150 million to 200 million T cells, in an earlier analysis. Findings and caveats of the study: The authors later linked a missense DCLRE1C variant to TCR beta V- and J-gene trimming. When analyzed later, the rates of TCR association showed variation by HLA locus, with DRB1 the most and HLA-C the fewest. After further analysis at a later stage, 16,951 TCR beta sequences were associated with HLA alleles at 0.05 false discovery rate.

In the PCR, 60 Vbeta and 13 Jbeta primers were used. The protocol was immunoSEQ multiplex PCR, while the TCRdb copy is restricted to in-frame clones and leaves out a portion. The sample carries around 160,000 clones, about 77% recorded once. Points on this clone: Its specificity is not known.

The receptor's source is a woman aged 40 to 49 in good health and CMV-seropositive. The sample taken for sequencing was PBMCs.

DNA for the CDR3: TGTGCCAGCAGCTTGGGACAGGGTATGAACAATCAGCCCCAGCATTTT. Translation gives CASSLGQGMNNQPQHF. The chain recombines TRBV7-9 with TRBJ1-5; 9 bases are a match to TRBD1. The CDR3 contains 16 residues. CDR1 SEHNR and CDR2 FQNEAQ come from the germline V gene (reference sequence). J was trimmed by 3 bases and V by 3 bases; bases with no gene match: 6. Variable domain in full (rest from reference TRBV7-9 and TRBJ1-5): DTGVSQNPRHKITKRGQNVTFRCDPISEHNRLYWYRQTLGQGPEFLTYFQNEAQLEKSRLLSDRFSAERPKGSFSTLEIQRTEQGDSAMYLCASSLGQGMNNQPQHFGDGTRLSIL.